The clone carrying this T cell receptor beta chain was detected only a few times. The data belong to a study of spatial heterogeneity in lung cancer. At the level of the study: Samples were obtained from about 75 donors, all untreated early-stage non-small cell lung cancer patients. Detection consistently yielded more beta chains than alpha chains.

CDR3 length equals 15 residues. The ends were cut back, 0 bases at V and 6 bases at J, with 16 bases in the middle. CDR1 and CDR2 from the germline V gene are SGHRS and YFSETQ. The library protocol tagged each TCR cDNA with a unique molecular identifier. TCRdb re-analysed the 5' RACE reads in MiXCR, keeping a single row per CDR3 protein. The top ten clones hold approximately 2% of a sample with 55,000 to 75,000 distinct CDR3 sequences, roughly 8.9% of them seen once. As to time point: blood at routine non-recurrence follow-up after resection. Unsorted whole RNA of tumor, nontumor lung or frozen PBMC was sequenced.

The source material was PBMCs, sampled at follow-up. This chain uses TRBV5-1 with TRBJ2-7; D perhaps matches TRBD2 (7 bases). The source is a female donor with early-stage non-small cell lung cancer. Written as DNA, the CDR3 is TGCGCCAGCAGCTTGGAGGGGGGGAGGCCCTCCGAGCAGTACTTC. This translates into CASSLEGGRPSEQYF.